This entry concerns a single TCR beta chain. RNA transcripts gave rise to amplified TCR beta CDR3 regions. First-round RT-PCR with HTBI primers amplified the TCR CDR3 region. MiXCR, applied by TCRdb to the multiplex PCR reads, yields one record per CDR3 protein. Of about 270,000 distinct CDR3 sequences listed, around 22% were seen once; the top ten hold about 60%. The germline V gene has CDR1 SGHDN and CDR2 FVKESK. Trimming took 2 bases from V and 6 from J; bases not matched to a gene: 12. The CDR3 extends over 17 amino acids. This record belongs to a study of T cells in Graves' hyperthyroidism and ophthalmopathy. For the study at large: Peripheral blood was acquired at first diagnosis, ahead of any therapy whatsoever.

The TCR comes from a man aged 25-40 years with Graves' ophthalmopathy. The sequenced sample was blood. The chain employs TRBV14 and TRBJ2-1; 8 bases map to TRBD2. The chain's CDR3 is CASSQRRGLESSNEQFF. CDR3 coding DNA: TGTGCCAGCAGCCAACGGAGGGGACTAGAGAGCTCCAATGAGCAGTTCTTC.